This T cell receptor (beta chain) emerged from a study of STAT5B mutations in CD4+ large granular lymphocyte leukemia. V shed 4 bases and J 0 bases; nucleotides not matched to a gene: 9. The CDR3 loop spans 19 amino acids. CDR1 SGHNT and CDR2 YENEEA come from the germline V gene. How the authors handled the data: Productive clonotypes were detectable down to 2.59 x 10-5 frequency. Repertoires were generated with immunoSEQ multiplex PCR, while TCRdb's copy carries only in-frame clones and drops some. V, J and clone size are those of that table, while D and trimming were read from the DNA. The sample has about 33,000 clones; roughly 80% are singletons. This clone occurred a few times. The antigen is not known. Study observations and caveats: Main leukemic clonotypes were patient-specific, but approximately 27% appeared at low frequency elsewhere.

The sequencing sample was made of CD4+ T cells from blood buffy coats. The sequence was obtained from a human donor in good health. The chain employs TRBV11-3 and TRBJ2-1; 13 nucleotides agree with TRBD2. The CDR3 DNA reads as TGTGCCAGCAGCTCACGGACTAGCGGGGGACTAAGCTCCTACAATGAGCAGTTCTTC. It is translated as CASSSRTSGGLSSYNEQFF.